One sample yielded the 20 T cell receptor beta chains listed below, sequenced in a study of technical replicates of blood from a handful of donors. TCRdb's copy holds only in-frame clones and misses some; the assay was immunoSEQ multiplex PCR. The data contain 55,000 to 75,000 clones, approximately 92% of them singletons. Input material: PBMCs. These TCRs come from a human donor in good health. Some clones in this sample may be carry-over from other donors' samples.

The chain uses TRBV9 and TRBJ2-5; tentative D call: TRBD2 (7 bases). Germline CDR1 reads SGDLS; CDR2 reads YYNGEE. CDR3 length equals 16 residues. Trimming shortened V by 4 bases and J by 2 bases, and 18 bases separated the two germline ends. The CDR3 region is CASSPFIGGGQETQYF. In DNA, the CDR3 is TGTGCCAGCAGCCCGTTTATAGGGGGGGGGCAAGAGACCCAGTACTTC.

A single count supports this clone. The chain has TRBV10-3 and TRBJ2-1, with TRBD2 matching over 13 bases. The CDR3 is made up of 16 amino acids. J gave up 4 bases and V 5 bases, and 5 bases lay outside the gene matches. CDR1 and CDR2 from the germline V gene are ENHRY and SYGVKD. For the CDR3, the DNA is TGTGCCATCAGTACGGGGACTAGCGGGGAGTACAATGAGCAGTTCTTC. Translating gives CAISTGTSGEYNEQFF.

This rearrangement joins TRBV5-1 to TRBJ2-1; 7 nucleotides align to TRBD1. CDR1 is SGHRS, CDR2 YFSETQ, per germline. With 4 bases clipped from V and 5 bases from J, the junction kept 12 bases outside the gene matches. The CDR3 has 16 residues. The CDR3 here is CASSKRPQGDHNEQFF. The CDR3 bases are TGCGCCAGCAGCAAGCGACCTCAGGGGGACCACAATGAGCAGTTCTTC.

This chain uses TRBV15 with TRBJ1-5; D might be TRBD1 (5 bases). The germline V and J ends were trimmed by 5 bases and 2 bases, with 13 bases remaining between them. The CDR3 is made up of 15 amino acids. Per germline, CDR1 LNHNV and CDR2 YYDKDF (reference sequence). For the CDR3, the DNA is TGTGCCACCAGCCCCCAGGGAGGGGGCAATCAGCCCCAGCATTTT. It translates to CATSPQGGGNQPQHF.

CDR3 coding DNA: TGTGCCAGCAGCTCAGACGGACTTCCGAGCTCTGGAAACACCATATATTTT. This translates into CASSSDGLPSSGNTIYF. This chain uses TRBV9 with TRBJ1-3, with D uncertain. There are 17 residues in the CDR3. From germline, CDR1 is SGDLS and CDR2 YYNGEE. The V end lost 4 bases, the J end lost 0 bases, and 17 bases lay between the germline ends.

This chain's CDR3 is CATSRDLEGQQAFF. DNA of the CDR3: TGTGCCACCAGCAGAGATTTAGAGGGCCAGCAAGCTTTCTTT. The V call is TRBV15, the J call TRBJ1-1; D is uncertain. The CDR3 has 14 residues. The germline gives CDR1 LNHNV, CDR2 YYDKDF (reference sequence). V was cut by 0 bases and J by 9 bases, with 14 bases left in between.

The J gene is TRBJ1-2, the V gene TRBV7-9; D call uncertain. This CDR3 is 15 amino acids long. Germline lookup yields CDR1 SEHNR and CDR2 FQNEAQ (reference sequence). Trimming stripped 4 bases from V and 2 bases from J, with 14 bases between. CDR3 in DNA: TGTGCCAGCAGCTCAGAGGGTAGTAAGAACTATGGCTACACCTTC. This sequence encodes CASSSEGSKNYGYTF.

The CDR3 nucleotides read TGTGCCAGCAGCTTAGCGGGAGGGGCAACCTACGAGCAGTACTTC. Translation: CASSLAGGATYEQYF. The V call is TRBV7-8, the J call TRBJ2-7, with 7 nucleotides matching TRBD2. The CDR3 has 15 amino acids. Germline CDR1 and CDR2: SGHVS and FQNEAQ. The J segment lost 2 bases and the V segment lost 0 bases, leaving 4 bases of the junction unmatched.

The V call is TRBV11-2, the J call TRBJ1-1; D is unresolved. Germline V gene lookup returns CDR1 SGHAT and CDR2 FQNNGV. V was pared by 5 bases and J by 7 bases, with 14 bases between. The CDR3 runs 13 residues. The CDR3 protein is CASSPMGVSEAFF. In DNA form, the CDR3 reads TGTGCCAGCAGCCCCATGGGAGTCAGTGAAGCTTTCTTT.

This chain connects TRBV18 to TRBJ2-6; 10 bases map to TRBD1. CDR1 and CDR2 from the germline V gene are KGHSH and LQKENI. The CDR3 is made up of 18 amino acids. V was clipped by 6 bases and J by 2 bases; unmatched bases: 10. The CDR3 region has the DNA TGTGCCAGCTCCCAATCGACAGGGGGCGTAGCTGGGGCCAACGTCCTGACTTTC. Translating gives CASSQSTGGVAGANVLTF.

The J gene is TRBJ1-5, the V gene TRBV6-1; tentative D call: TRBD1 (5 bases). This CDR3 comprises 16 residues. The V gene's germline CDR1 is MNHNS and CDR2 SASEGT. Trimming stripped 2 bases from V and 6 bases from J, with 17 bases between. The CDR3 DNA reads TGTGCCAGCAGTGAACAGCAGGGTGGGGGGAGTCAGCCCCAGCATTTT. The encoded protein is CASSEQQGGGSQPQHF.

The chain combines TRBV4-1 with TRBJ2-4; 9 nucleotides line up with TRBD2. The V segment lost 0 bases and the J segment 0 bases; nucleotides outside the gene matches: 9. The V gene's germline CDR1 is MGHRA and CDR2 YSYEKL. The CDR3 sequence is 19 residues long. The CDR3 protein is CASSQDGAGGTLAKNIQYF. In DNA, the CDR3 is TGCGCCAGCAGCCAAGATGGAGCGGGGGGAACCTTAGCCAAAAACATTCAGTACTTC.

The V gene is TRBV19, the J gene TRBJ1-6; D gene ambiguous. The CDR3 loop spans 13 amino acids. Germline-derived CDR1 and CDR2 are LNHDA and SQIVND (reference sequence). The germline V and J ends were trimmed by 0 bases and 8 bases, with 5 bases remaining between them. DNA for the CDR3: TGTGCCAGTAGTATAGATGCAGATTCACCCCTCCACTTT. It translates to CASSIDADSPLHF.

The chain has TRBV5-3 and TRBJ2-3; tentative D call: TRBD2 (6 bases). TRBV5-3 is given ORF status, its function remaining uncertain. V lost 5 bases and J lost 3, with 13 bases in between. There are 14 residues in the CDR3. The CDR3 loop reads CARRGSGRTDTQYF. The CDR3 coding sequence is TGTGCCAGAAGGGGTAGCGGAAGAACAGATACGCAGTATTTT.

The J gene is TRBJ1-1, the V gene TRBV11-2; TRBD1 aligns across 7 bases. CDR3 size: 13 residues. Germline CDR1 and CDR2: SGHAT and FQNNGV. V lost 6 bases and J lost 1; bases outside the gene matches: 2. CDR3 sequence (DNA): TGTGCCAGCAGTCGGGACAGGAACACTGAAGCTTTCTTT. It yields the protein CASSRDRNTEAFF.

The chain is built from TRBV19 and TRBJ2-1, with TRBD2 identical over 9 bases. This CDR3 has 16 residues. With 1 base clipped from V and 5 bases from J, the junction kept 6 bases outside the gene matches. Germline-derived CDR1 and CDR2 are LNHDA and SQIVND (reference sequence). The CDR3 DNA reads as TGTGCCAGTAGTATAGTACTAGCGGGCCCACACAATGAGCAGTTCTTC. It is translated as CASSIVLAGPHNEQFF.

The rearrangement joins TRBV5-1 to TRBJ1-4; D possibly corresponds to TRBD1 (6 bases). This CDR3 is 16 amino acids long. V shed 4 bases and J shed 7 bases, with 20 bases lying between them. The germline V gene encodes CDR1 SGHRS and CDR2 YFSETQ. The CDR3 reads CASSQNYAGGLEKLFF. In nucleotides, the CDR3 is TGCGCCAGCAGCCAAAATTATGCGGGGGGGCTTGAAAAACTGTTTTTT.

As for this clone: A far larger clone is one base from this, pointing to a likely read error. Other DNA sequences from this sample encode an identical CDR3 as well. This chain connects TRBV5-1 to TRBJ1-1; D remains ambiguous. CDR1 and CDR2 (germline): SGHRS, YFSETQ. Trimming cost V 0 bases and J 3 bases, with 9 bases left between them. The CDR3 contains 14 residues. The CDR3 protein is CASSLAGGYTEAFF. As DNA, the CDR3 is TGCGCCAGCAGCTTGGCGGGTGGGTACACTGAAGCTTTCTTT.

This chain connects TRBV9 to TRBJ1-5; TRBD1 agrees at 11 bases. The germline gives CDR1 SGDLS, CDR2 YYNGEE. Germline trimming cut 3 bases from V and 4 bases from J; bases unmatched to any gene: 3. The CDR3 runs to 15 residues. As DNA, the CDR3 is TGTGCCAGCAGCGACGGGACAGGGGGAAATCAGCCCCAGCATTTT. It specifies CASSDGTGGNQPQHF.

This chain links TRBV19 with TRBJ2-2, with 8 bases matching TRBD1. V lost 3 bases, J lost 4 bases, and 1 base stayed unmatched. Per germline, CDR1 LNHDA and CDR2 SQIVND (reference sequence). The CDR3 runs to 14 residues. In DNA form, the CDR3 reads TGTGCCAGTAGTATCGACAGGGGCACCGGGGAGCTGTTTTTT. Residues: CASSIDRGTGELFF.